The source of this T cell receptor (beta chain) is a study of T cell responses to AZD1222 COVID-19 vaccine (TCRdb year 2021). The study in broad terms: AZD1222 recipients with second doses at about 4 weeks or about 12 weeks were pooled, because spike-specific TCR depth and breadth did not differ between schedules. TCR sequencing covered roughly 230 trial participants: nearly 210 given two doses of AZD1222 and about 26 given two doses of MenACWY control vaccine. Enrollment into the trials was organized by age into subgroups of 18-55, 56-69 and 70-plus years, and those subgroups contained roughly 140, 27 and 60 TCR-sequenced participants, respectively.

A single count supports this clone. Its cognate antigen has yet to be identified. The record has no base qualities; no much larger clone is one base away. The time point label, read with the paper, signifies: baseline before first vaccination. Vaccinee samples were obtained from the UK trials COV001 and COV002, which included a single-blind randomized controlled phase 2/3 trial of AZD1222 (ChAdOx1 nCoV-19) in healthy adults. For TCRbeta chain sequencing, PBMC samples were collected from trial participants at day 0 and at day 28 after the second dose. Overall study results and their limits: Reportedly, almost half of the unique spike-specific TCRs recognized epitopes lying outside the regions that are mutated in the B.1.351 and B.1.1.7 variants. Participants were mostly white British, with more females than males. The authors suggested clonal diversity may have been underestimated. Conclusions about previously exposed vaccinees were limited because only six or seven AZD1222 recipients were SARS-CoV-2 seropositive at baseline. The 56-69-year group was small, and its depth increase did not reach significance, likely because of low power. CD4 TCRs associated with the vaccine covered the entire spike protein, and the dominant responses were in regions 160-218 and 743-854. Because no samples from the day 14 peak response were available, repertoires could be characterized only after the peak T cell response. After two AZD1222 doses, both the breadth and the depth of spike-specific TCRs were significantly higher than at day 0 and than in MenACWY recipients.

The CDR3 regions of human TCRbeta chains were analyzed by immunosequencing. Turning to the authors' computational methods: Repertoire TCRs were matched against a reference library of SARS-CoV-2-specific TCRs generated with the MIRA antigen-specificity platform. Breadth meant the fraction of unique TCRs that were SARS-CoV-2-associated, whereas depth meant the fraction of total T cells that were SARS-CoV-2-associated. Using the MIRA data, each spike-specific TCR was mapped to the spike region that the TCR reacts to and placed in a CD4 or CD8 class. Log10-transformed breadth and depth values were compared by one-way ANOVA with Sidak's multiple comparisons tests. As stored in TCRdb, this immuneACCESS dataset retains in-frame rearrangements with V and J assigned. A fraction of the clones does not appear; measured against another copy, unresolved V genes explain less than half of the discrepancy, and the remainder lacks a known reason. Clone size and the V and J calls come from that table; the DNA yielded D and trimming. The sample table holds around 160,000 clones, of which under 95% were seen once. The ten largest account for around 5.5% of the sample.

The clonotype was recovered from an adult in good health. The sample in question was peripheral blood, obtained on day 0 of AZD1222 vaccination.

The DNA sequence reads TGCGCCAGCAGCCAAGACTCGGCTGGAAACACCATATATTTT. This sequence encodes CASSQDSAGNTIYF. The chain is assembled from TRBV4-1 and TRBJ1-3; the D gene identity is not certain. CDR1 and CDR2, looked up from the germline V gene, are MGHRA and YSYEKL. The CDR3 numbers 14 residues from cysteine through phenylalanine. Of all the DNA, just the CDR3 is kept, 42 bases in frame from base 1. Trimming at the junction amounts to 0 bases on V and 2 bases on J, and the germline ends lie 5 bases apart.